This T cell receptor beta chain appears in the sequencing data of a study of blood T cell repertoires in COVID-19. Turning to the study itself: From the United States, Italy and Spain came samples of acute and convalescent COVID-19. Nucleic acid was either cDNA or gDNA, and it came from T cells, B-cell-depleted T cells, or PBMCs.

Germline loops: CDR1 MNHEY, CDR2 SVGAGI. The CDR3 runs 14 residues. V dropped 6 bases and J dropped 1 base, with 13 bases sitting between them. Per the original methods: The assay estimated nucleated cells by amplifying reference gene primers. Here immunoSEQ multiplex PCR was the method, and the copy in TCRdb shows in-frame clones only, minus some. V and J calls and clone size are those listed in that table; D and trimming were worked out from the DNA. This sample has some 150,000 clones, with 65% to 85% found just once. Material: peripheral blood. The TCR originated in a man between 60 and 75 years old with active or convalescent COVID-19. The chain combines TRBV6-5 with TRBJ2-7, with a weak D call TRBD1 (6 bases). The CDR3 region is CASSPSGASYEQYF. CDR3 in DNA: TGTGCCAGCAGCCCCTCAGGGGCGTCCTACGAGCAGTACTTC.